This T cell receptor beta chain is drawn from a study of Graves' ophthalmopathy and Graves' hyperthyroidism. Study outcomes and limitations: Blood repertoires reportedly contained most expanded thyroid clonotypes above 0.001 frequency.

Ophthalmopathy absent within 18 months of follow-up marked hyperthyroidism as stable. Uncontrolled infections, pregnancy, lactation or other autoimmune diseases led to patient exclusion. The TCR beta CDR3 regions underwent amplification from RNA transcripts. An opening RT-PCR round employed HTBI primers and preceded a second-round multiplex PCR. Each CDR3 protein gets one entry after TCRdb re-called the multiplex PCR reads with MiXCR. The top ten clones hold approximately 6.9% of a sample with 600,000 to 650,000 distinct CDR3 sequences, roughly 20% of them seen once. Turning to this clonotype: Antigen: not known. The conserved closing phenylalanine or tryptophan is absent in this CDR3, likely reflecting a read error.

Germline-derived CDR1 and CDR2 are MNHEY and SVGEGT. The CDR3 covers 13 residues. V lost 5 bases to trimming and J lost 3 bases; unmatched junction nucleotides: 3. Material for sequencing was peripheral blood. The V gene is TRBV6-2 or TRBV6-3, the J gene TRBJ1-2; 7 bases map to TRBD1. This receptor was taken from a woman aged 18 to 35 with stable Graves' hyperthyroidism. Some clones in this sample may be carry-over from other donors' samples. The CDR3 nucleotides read TGTGCCAGCAGTCTTCAGGGGGACTATGGCTACACCGTC. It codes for CASSLQGDYGYTV.